Listed below are T cell receptor beta chains from one sample, sequenced in a study of T cell changes during pregnancy in multiple sclerosis. Sequencing was performed with immunoSEQ multiplex PCR; in TCRdb, only in-frame clones are kept and a portion is missing. The data hold roughly 60,000 clones, with roughly 92% observed a single time. Sequencing was performed on peripheral blood, taken in the second trimester of pregnancy. These receptors all stem from a female donor with multiple sclerosis, enrolled in a pregnancy study. The CDR3 runs from the conserved cysteine through the conserved F or W. The D gene is left open where the match is weak. Rows give clone size only sometimes, using once, few, many, or a class for an expanded clone.

clone_size: .
cdr3_length: 14
j_call: TRBJ2-7
d_call: .
v_call: TRBV25-1
cdr3_aa: CASSEFYSPREQYF
cdr3_nt: TGTGCCAGCAGTGAATTCTACAGCCCCCGGGAGCAGTACTTC

clone_size: .
cdr3_length: 14
j_call: TRBJ1-1
d_call: .
v_call: TRBV5-6
cdr3_aa: CASSLLERNTEAFF
cdr3_nt: TGTGCCAGCAGCTTATTAGAACGGAACACTGAAGCTTTCTTT

clone_size: .
cdr3_length: 16
j_call: TRBJ1-6
d_call: TRBD1
v_call: TRBV30
cdr3_aa: CAWKAGTGYDNSPLHF
cdr3_nt: TGTGCCTGGAAGGCCGGGACAGGGTATGATAATTCACCCCTCCACTTT

clone_size: .
cdr3_length: 13
j_call: TRBJ1-5
d_call: .
v_call: TRBV5-1
cdr3_aa: CASYGPDRQPQHF
cdr3_nt: TGCGCCAGCTATGGGCCAGACCGGCAGCCCCAGCATTTT

clone_size: .
cdr3_length: 17
j_call: TRBJ2-7
d_call: .
v_call: TRBV4-1
cdr3_aa: CASSPADYNYPTYEQYF
cdr3_nt: TGCGCCAGCAGCCCCGCCGACTATAATTACCCCACCTACGAGCAGTACTTC

clone_size: .
cdr3_length: 13
j_call: TRBJ1-2
d_call: .
v_call: TRBV27
cdr3_aa: CASSIQGRYGYTF
cdr3_nt: TGTGCCAGCAGTATACAGGGTCGGTATGGCTACACCTTC

clone_size: once
cdr3_length: 13
j_call: TRBJ2-2
d_call: .
v_call: TRBV7-5
cdr3_aa: CASGARGSGELFF
cdr3_nt: TGTGCCAGCGGGGCCAGGGGCTCCGGGGAGCTGTTTTTT

clone_size: .
cdr3_length: 15
j_call: TRBJ2-5
d_call: TRBD2
v_call: TRBV27
cdr3_aa: CASSGRLAGEETQYF
cdr3_nt: TGTGCCAGCAGTGGGCGACTAGCGGGAGAGGAGACCCAGTACTTC

clone_size: few
cdr3_length: 13
j_call: TRBJ2-5
d_call: .
v_call: TRBV7-6
cdr3_aa: CASSLARRETQYF
cdr3_nt: TGTGCCAGCAGCTTAGCGCGGAGGGAGACCCAGTACTTC

clone_size: .
cdr3_length: 14
j_call: TRBJ2-1
d_call: TRBD2
v_call: TRBV10-3
cdr3_aa: CASLAGGALREQFF
cdr3_nt: TGTGCCAGTCTAGCGGGAGGGGCCCTTCGGGAGCAGTTCTTC